This T cell receptor (beta chain) appears in the sequencing data of a study of shared clonotypes between healthy human individuals. The study, taken as a whole, reports: The sole specimen, blood, was sampled, and tissue repertoires likely differ.

V dropped 4 bases and J dropped 4 bases, with 17 bases sitting between them. The CDR3 sequence is 16 residues long. Germline lookup yields CDR1 LGHNA and CDR2 YNFKEQ. Unsorted PBMC replicate PCRs drew on around 310 ng DNA, representing tens of thousands of T cell genomes. TCRdb's table, derived via immunoSEQ multiplex PCR, lists solely in-frame clones and lacks some. In the table there are 490,000 or so clones, less than 80% of which are singletons. This clone was picked up one time. Its antigen is still unknown. This TCR was sampled from a woman aged 40 to 50 in good health. Some clones in this sample may be carry-over from other donors' samples. Source material: PBMCs. The chain joins TRBV4-2 to TRBJ2-1; D possibly uses TRBD1 or TRBD2 (5 bases each). In DNA, the CDR3 is TGTGCCAGCAGCCCCCGAGGGGTAGTGGAGTACAATGAGCAGTTCTTC. Its protein product is CASSPRGVVEYNEQFF.